A selection of T cell receptor beta chains follows, all from one sample in a study of T cells in Graves' hyperthyroidism and ophthalmopathy. Via MiXCR, TCRdb re-called the multiplex PCR reads, giving one row per CDR3 protein. The data hold a few hundred thousand distinct CDR3 sequences, with around 20% observed a single time. Sequences were obtained from blood. The receptors originated from a man younger than 35 with Graves' hyperthyroidism. The CDR3 runs from the conserved cysteine through the conserved F or W. The D gene is left open where the match is weak. Some rows have no size entry. The others give once, few or many, or a class for an expanded clone.

V gene: TRBV6-5
D gene: NA
clone size: once
J gene: TRBJ1-1
CDR3 DNA: TGTGCCAGCAGTTACTCGGGCTTTGGCAGAGTGAACACTGAAGCTTTCTTT
CDR3 protein: CASSYSGFGRVNTEAFF

V gene: TRBV5-1
D gene: NA
clone size: many
J gene: TRBJ1-1
CDR3 DNA: TGCGCCAGCAGCTTGGAGGGCAGGGGAGGCGGTTTCTTT
CDR3 protein: CASSLEGRGGGFF

V gene: TRBV11-1
D gene: NA
clone size: NA
J gene: TRBJ2-7
CDR3 DNA: TGTGCCAGCAGCTGGACACCGAGGTCCTACGAGCAGTACTTC
CDR3 protein: CASSWTPRSYEQYF

V gene: TRBV27
D gene: TRBD1
clone size: NA
J gene: TRBJ2-5
CDR3 DNA: TGTGCCAGCACCCCAGGAAGGGGGCGAGAGACCCAGTACTTC
CDR3 protein: CASTPGRGRETQYF

V gene: TRBV28
D gene: TRBD2
clone size: many
J gene: TRBJ2-5
CDR3 DNA: TGTGCCAGCAGTTCCCCCCCGACTAGCGGCCAAGAGACCCAGTACTTC
CDR3 protein: CASSSPPTSGQETQYF

V gene: TRBV20-1
D gene: NA
clone size: NA
J gene: TRBJ2-5
CDR3 DNA: TGCAGTGCTAGAGACCAGACGAGGGGAGAGACCCAGTACTTC
CDR3 protein: CSARDQTRGETQYF

V gene: TRBV12-3/TRBV12-4
D gene: NA
clone size: NA
J gene: TRBJ1-5
CDR3 DNA: TGTGCCAGCAGTTTTTCTGGGGAAAGCAATCAGCCCCAGCATTTT
CDR3 protein: CASSFSGESNQPQHF

V gene: TRBV12-3/TRBV12-4
D gene: NA
clone size: many
J gene: TRBJ1-5
CDR3 DNA: TGTGCCAGCAGCCCCCAGGGTGGATTTAGTCAGCCCCAGCATTTT
CDR3 protein: CASSPQGGFSQPQHF

V gene: TRBV28
D gene: NA
clone size: many
J gene: TRBJ2-7
CDR3 DNA: TGTGCCAGCAGTTTCTCGGGAAACGAGCAGTACTTC
CDR3 protein: CASSFSGNEQYF

V gene: TRBV20-1
D gene: NA
clone size: NA
J gene: TRBJ1-5
CDR3 DNA: TGCAGTGCTAGCACGGGGAATCAGCCCCAGCATTTT
CDR3 protein: CSASTGNQPQHF

V gene: TRBV10-3
D gene: NA
clone size: many
J gene: TRBJ2-7
CDR3 DNA: TGTGCCATCGGCGGTCTTCACAGAGGATACGAGCAGTACTTC
CDR3 protein: CAIGGLHRGYEQYF

V gene: TRBV12-3/TRBV12-4
D gene: TRBD2
clone size: many
J gene: TRBJ2-7
CDR3 DNA: TGTGCCAGCAGTCGTGGACTAGCGGTGACCTACGAGCAGTACTTC
CDR3 protein: CASSRGLAVTYEQYF

V gene: TRBV24-1
D gene: NA
clone size: many
J gene: TRBJ1-5
CDR3 DNA: TGTGCCACCAGTGATGGGCCGAATCAGCCCCAGCATTTT
CDR3 protein: CATSDGPNQPQHF

V gene: TRBV28
D gene: TRBD1
clone size: many
J gene: TRBJ1-5
CDR3 DNA: TGTGCCAGCAGGGACAGGGGTTCCCTCCCGGATCAGCCCCAGCATTTT
CDR3 protein: CASRDRGSLPDQPQHF

V gene: TRBV30
D gene: NA
clone size: few
J gene: TRBJ2-6
CDR3 DNA: TGTGCCTGGGACCCAGGAGCTGGGGCCAACGTCCTGACTTTC
CDR3 protein: CAWDPGAGANVLTF

V gene: TRBV29-1
D gene: NA
clone size: few
J gene: TRBJ1-1
CDR3 DNA: TGCAGCGTTGAAGATCGTATAGGGCCAGCAGGAACTGAAGCTTTCTTT
CDR3 protein: CSVEDRIGPAGTEAFF

V gene: TRBV6-2/TRBV6-3
D gene: NA
clone size: few
J gene: TRBJ2-7
CDR3 DNA: TGTGCCAGCGGATCGCGGGGCTGGGACGAGCAGTACTTC
CDR3 protein: CASGSRGWDEQYF

V gene: TRBV12-3/TRBV12-4
D gene: NA
clone size: once
J gene: TRBJ1-1
CDR3 DNA: TGTGCCAGCAGTTTAGCGGGAGGGTCCTGGAGGGCTTTCTTT
CDR3 protein: CASSLAGGSWRAFF

V gene: TRBV2
D gene: NA
clone size: many
J gene: TRBJ2-7
CDR3 DNA: TGTGCCAGCAGTCGGACACCCGAGCAGTACTTC
CDR3 protein: CASSRTPEQYF

V gene: TRBV6-5
D gene: NA
clone size: NA
J gene: TRBJ2-5
CDR3 DNA: TGTGCCAGCAGTTACGGGGGGGCGCTTGGGACCCAGTACTTC
CDR3 protein: CASSYGGALGTQYF

V gene: TRBV2
D gene: NA
clone size: many
J gene: TRBJ1-1
CDR3 DNA: TGTGCCAGCAGCCTTAGGGGGGGACCCACTGAAGCTTTCTTT
CDR3 protein: CASSLRGGPTEAFF

V gene: TRBV30
D gene: NA
clone size: many
J gene: TRBJ1-1
CDR3 DNA: TGTGCCTGGAGTGTAACGAACACTGAAGCTTTCTTT
CDR3 protein: CAWSVTNTEAFF

V gene: TRBV5-1
D gene: NA
clone size: few
J gene: TRBJ2-4
CDR3 DNA: TGCGCCAGCAGCAGGAGCGGGACAGAGATTCTAGCCAAAAACATTCAGTACTTC
CDR3 protein: CASSRSGTEILAKNIQYF

V gene: TRBV28
D gene: TRBD1
clone size: many
J gene: TRBJ1-5
CDR3 DNA: TGTGCCAGCAGTTGGGGACAGGGCGTTCAGCCCCAGCATTTT
CDR3 protein: CASSWGQGVQPQHF

V gene: TRBV6-1
D gene: TRBD1
clone size: NA
J gene: TRBJ2-7
CDR3 DNA: TGTGCCAGCAGTACCGGACAGGGACGTACCTACGAGCAGTACTTC
CDR3 protein: CASSTGQGRTYEQYF

V gene: TRBV28
D gene: NA
clone size: many
J gene: TRBJ2-2
CDR3 DNA: TGTGCCAGCCTGAAGGGGACCGGGGAGCTGTTTTTT
CDR3 protein: CASLKGTGELFF

V gene: TRBV28
D gene: NA
clone size: few
J gene: TRBJ1-1
CDR3 DNA: TGTGCCAGCAGTTTCAACAACATGAACACTGAAGCTTTCTTT
CDR3 protein: CASSFNNMNTEAFF

V gene: TRBV30
D gene: TRBD1
clone size: few
J gene: TRBJ1-5
CDR3 DNA: TGTGCCTGGAGTAGGCAGGGGGATCAGCCCCAGCATTTT
CDR3 protein: CAWSRQGDQPQHF

V gene: TRBV7-9
D gene: TRBD2
clone size: few
J gene: TRBJ2-7
CDR3 DNA: TGTGCCAGCACCATAGCGGGGGGGAGCTCCTACGAGCAGTACTTC
CDR3 protein: CASTIAGGSSYEQYF

V gene: TRBV28
D gene: NA
clone size: many
J gene: TRBJ2-2
CDR3 DNA: TGTGCCAGCAGTTTAGAGGCAGGGTGGACCGGGGAGCTGTTTTTT
CDR3 protein: CASSLEAGWTGELFF

V gene: TRBV18
D gene: TRBD1
clone size: NA
J gene: TRBJ1-1
CDR3 DNA: TGTGCCAGCTCACCGGTACTGGACAGGGGGCGCGACACTGAAGCTTTCTTT
CDR3 protein: CASSPVLDRGRDTEAFF

V gene: TRBV6-2/TRBV6-3
D gene: NA
clone size: NA
J gene: TRBJ2-7
CDR3 DNA: TGTGCCTGCAGCCATCTCTCTACCTACGAGCAGTACTTC
CDR3 protein: CACSHLSTYEQYF

V gene: TRBV6-2/TRBV6-3
D gene: TRBD2
clone size: once
J gene: TRBJ2-7
CDR3 DNA: TGTGCCAGCAGCCTAGCCGGGACTAGCGGGAGGACCACCTACGAGCAGTACTTC
CDR3 protein: CASSLAGTSGRTTYEQYF

V gene: TRBV25-1
D gene: TRBD2
clone size: many
J gene: TRBJ2-7
CDR3 DNA: TGTGCCAGCAGTGCACGACTAGCCGCTAGCTCCTACGAGCAGTACTTC
CDR3 protein: CASSARLAASSYEQYF

V gene: TRBV19
D gene: NA
clone size: NA
J gene: TRBJ2-7
CDR3 DNA: TGTGCCAGTATTCGACAGGTACTCTCCTACGAGCAGTACTTC
CDR3 protein: CASIRQVLSYEQYF

V gene: TRBV11-2
D gene: TRBD2
clone size: NA
J gene: TRBJ2-2
CDR3 DNA: TGTGCCAGCAGCTCAACTAGCGGGAGGGCCGGGGAGCTGTTTTTT
CDR3 protein: CASSSTSGRAGELFF

V gene: TRBV3-1
D gene: NA
clone size: NA
J gene: TRBJ2-2
CDR3 DNA: TGTGCCAGCAGCCCTAACGGGGGGAACACCGGGGAGCTGTTTTTT
CDR3 protein: CASSPNGGNTGELFF

V gene: TRBV12-5
D gene: NA
clone size: many
J gene: TRBJ1-1
CDR3 DNA: TGTGCTAGTGGTTTAGGCACTTCGAACACTGAAGCTTTCTTT
CDR3 protein: CASGLGTSNTEAFF

V gene: TRBV2
D gene: NA
clone size: many
J gene: TRBJ1-1
CDR3 DNA: TGTGCCAGCAGAAGGGAGTTCGAAGCTTTCTTT
CDR3 protein: CASRREFEAFF

V gene: TRBV27
D gene: NA
clone size: many
J gene: TRBJ2-7
CDR3 DNA: TGTGCCAGCAGAATCGGGGCTGGCTACGAGCAGTACTTC
CDR3 protein: CASRIGAGYEQYF